The sequence of this T cell receptor (beta chain) was determined in a study of immune evolution from preneoplasia to lung adenocarcinoma. This table comes from immunoSEQ multiplex PCR, and its TCRdb copy is limited to in-frame clones, with some not included. The sample holds thousands of clones, roughly 80% seen once. The V gene end was trimmed by 2 bases and the J gene end by 5 bases; junction bases not matched to a gene: 2. Germline loops: CDR1 MNHNY, CDR2 SVGAGI (reference sequence). The length of the CDR3 is 14 residues. Each case's diagnosis was confirmed by two pathologists on H&E. The source of this sequence is a donor of 70 years or more with lung adenocarcinoma. The sequenced sample was FFPE lung adenocarcinoma in situ tissue. V usage is TRBV6-6 and J usage is TRBJ2-3; 9 positions agree with TRBD1. CDR3 sequence: CASSYTGGEDTQYF. CDR3 DNA sequence: TGTGCCAGCAGTTACACAGGGGGCGAAGATACGCAGTATTTT.